This is a list of T cell receptor beta chains from one sample in a study of PD-1 blockade in mismatch repair-deficient tumors. Here immunoSEQ multiplex PCR was the method, and the copy in TCRdb shows in-frame clones only, minus some. The sample includes some 84,000 clones, roughly 80% of them seen just once. The sequencing used peripheral blood, collected 12 weeks after starting pembrolizumab. The receptors stem from an adult with mismatch repair-deficient cancer. Each CDR3 is given with its conserved first and last residue. A D gene is named only where the DNA matches it firmly. Some rows have no size entry. The others give once, few or many, or a class for an expanded clone.

D gene	J gene	clone size	V gene	CDR3 DNA	CDR3 protein
TRBD1	TRBJ1-2	-	TRBV18	TGTGCCAGCTCACCAACCGGGACAGGGGGCACTAACTATGGCTACACCTTC	CASSPTGTGGTNYGYTF
-	TRBJ2-4	-	TRBV21-1	TGTGCCAGCACCCAACAGACAAGGCTAGCCAAAAACATTCAGTACTTC	CASTQQTRLAKNIQYF
TRBD2	TRBJ2-7	few	TRBV19	TGTGCCAGTAGTATCAGACTAGCGGGAGGATACGAGCAGTACTTC	CASSIRLAGGYEQYF
-	TRBJ2-1	-	TRBV2	TGTGCCAGCCATCAGAGGAATGAGCAGTTCTTC	CASHQRNEQFF
TRBD1	TRBJ2-7	-	TRBV9	TGTGCCAGCAGCGTAGGGCAGGGGGATTACGAGCAGTACTTC	CASSVGQGDYEQYF
TRBD2	TRBJ2-1	few	TRBV25-1	TGTGCCAGCAGTGAACGCGGGAGCACTTACAATGAGCAGTTCTTC	CASSERGSTYNEQFF
-	TRBJ2-1	-	TRBV14	TGTGCCAGCAGCCCCCGACTAAGCTCCTACAATGAGCAGTTCTTC	CASSPRLSSYNEQFF
-	TRBJ1-1	-	TRBV6-6	TGTGCCAGCAGACAGGGTTCGGACACTGAAGCTTTCTTT	CASRQGSDTEAFF
-	TRBJ1-1	-	TRBV27	TGTGCCAGCAGTTTAGAGGGACCGCCGAACACTGAAGCTTTCTTT	CASSLEGPPNTEAFF
TRBD1	TRBJ2-7	-	TRBV11-2	TGTGCCAGCAGTTTAGGACAGGCCCACGAGCAGTACTTC	CASSLGQAHEQYF
-	TRBJ1-2	-	TRBV6-5	TGTGCCAGCAGTTCCCCGGCCTCCCCGGGCGGCTACACCTTC	CASSSPASPGGYTF
-	TRBJ2-1	-	TRBV9	TGTGCCAGCAGCGTAGTCGACGGACACCCGACTTCCTACAATGAGCAGTTCTTC	CASSVVDGHPTSYNEQFF
-	TRBJ2-3	-	TRBV28	TGTGCCAGCAGTCTAAATATCGGGGGTAGCACAGATACGCAGTATTTT	CASSLNIGGSTDTQYF
-	TRBJ2-5	-	TRBV14	TGTGCCAGCAGCCAAGAGAGGAGTGCCGGGCGGTACTTC	CASSQERSAGRYF
TRBD1	TRBJ2-7	-	TRBV19	TGTGCCAGTAGTAACCGGGACAGGGAGCCATACGAGCAGTACTTC	CASSNRDREPYEQYF
-	TRBJ2-2	-	TRBV11-2	TGTGCCAGCAGACAAGGGACCGGGGAGCTGTTTTTT	CASRQGTGELFF
TRBD2	TRBJ2-1	-	TRBV11-2	TGTGCCAGCAGCCCGGGGACTAGCGGGATAGGCCATGAGCAGTTCTTC	CASSPGTSGIGHEQFF
-	TRBJ2-5	-	TRBV5-1	TGCGCCAGCAGCAGCAACGAAGAGACCCAGTACTTC	CASSSNEETQYF
TRBD2	TRBJ2-7	-	TRBV9	TGTGCCAGCAGGCCCGGACTAGCGGGAAACGAGCAGTACTTC	CASRPGLAGNEQYF
-	TRBJ2-5	-	TRBV11-2	TGTGCCAGCAGCACCCCTCGTGATGCGGAGGGACAAGAGACCCAGTACTTC	CASSTPRDAEGQETQYF
TRBD2	TRBJ2-7	-	TRBV11-2	TGTGCCAGCAGCTTAGCGCTAGCGGGAGATCGACGAGGCGAGCAGTACTTC	CASSLALAGDRRGEQYF
-	TRBJ1-3	once	TRBV2	TGTGCCAGCAGTGTTTCCGACAGTAGCTCTGGAAACACCATATATTTT	CASSVSDSSSGNTIYF
-	TRBJ1-3	-	TRBV18	TGTGCCAGCTCACCAGGTGGAAACTCTGGAAACACCATATATTTT	CASSPGGNSGNTIYF
-	TRBJ1-4	-	TRBV30	TGTGCCTGGAGTTTGGGCCTAGAGGAAAAACTGTTTTTT	CAWSLGLEEKLFF
-	TRBJ2-1	few	TRBV4-2	TGTGCCAGCAGCCAAGATTCAGGGAGCTGGAATGAGCAGTTCTTC	CASSQDSGSWNEQFF
TRBD2	TRBJ2-3	-	TRBV19	TGTGCCAGTAGTATATGGACTAGCGGGAGGGCAGATACGCAGTATTTT	CASSIWTSGRADTQYF
-	TRBJ1-5	-	TRBV28	TGTGCCAGCAGTAAGTTCCCGCCCGAGCGTAGCAATCAGCCCCAGCATTTT	CASSKFPPERSNQPQHF
-	TRBJ2-2	-	TRBV15	TGTGCCACCAGCAGAGATTTTGGGGGCGTAAGCCCCGGGGAGCTGTTTTTT	CATSRDFGGVSPGELFF